This TCR beta chain was profiled in a study of blood T cell repertoires in COVID-19. Original methodology: Reference gene primers were amplified, and this amplification served to estimate nucleated cell counts. Libraries were prepared by immunoSEQ multiplex PCR; TCRdb keeps only in-frame clonotypes and omits some of them. The DNA gave D and trimming, while V, J and clone size come from that table. The data contain some 260,000 clones, approximately 80% of them singletons. This CDR3 contains 13 residues. V was trimmed by 4 bases and J by 6 bases, leaving 7 bases between them. Per the germline V gene, CDR1 is LGHDT and CDR2 is YNNKEL (reference sequence).

The sequenced material came from peripheral blood. The clonotype comes from a woman aged 40 to 50 with active or convalescent COVID-19. The chain carries TRBV3-1 (or the pseudogene TRBV3-2) and TRBJ1-6; no definite D call. The CDR3 sequence: CASSLGINSPLHF. The CDR3 nucleotides read TGTGCCAGCAGCCTCGGGATTAATTCACCCCTCCACTTT.